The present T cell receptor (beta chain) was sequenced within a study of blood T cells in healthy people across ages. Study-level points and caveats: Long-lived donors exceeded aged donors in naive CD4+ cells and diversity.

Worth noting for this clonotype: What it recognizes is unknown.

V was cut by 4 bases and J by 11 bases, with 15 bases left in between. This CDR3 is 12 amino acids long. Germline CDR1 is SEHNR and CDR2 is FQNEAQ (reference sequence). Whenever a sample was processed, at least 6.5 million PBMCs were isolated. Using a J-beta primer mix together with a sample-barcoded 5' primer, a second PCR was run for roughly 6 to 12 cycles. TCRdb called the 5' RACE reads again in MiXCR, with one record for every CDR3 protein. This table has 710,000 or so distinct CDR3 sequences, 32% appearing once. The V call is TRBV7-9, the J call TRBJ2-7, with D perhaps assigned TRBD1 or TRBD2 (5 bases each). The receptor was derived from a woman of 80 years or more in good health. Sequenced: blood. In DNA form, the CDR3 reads TGTGCCAGCAGCTCGGGGTCAGGGTCAAAGTACTTC. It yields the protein CASSSGSGSKYF.